This TCR beta chain appears in the sequencing data of a study of CD8+ T cells in alopecia areata. Treatment given: oral pan-JAK inhibitor, 5-10 mg twice daily. This clone occurred many times. Its specificity is not known. Trimming left V 3 bases short and J 0 bases short, with 18 bases between. The CDR3 covers 17 residues. CDR1 and CDR2 (germline): LNHDA, SQIVND (reference sequence). cDNA prepared by RNA extraction and subsequent reverse transcription served as the template for sequencing. Data came from immunoSEQ multiplex PCR; TCRdb stores just in-frame clones and leaves some out. The sample has around 140,000 clones, nearly 55% seen once. Study-level results: Mice gave a clearer picture of TCR sharing than patients did, possibly for HLA-related reasons.

The input for sequencing was CD8+ T cells sorted from blood, taken at week 4, from a patient treated with tofacitinib. The sequence came from a human donor with alopecia areata. The chain has TRBV19 and TRBJ2-7; tentative D call: TRBD2 (6 bases). CDR3 sequence reads: CASSMIYGGESSYEQYF. The DNA of the CDR3 is TGTGCCAGTAGTATGATTTATGGCGGGGAGAGCTCCTACGAGCAGTACTTC.